The 14 T cell receptor delta chains reported below all come from one sample, sequenced in a study of fetal and pediatric gammadelta thymocytes. TCRdb re-called clones from the reads using CATT. The sample lists under 750 delta-chain clones, around 35% occurring once. What was sequenced was Vgamma9Vdelta2 gamma-delta T cells from the thymus. Subset denoted: sorted CD3+gammadeltaTCR+Vgamma9+Vdelta2+ thymocytes. The receptors come from a child who underwent cardiac surgery and was recorded as healthy.

This clone is termed large. The gene calls are TRDV2 and TRDJ1; D is possibly TRDD3 (5 bases). Trimming stripped 0 bases from V and 4 bases from J, with 26 bases between. CDR1 and CDR2 (germline): GEAIGNYY, EKD. CDR3 length: 19 amino acids. In nucleotides, the CDR3 is TGTGCCTGTGACACCAGGATCCTGGGATGCAGGAAGGAGCGCGATAAACTCATCTTT. Amino acids: CACDTRILGCRKERDKLIF.

This clone was counted only a few times. A single base is all that separates this from a far larger clone, so a read error is likely. The chain couples TRDV2 to TRDJ1, with D perhaps matching TRDD3 (6 bases). CDR1 GEAIGNYY and CDR2 EKD come from the germline V gene. The CDR3 has 14 residues. Trimming removed 3 bases at V and 0 bases at J, with 10 bases between. CDR3: CACDAVGDTDKLIF. CDR3 DNA sequence: TGTGCCTGTGACGCCGTGGGGGACACCGATAAACTCATCTTT.

About this clone itself: With only one base between it and a far larger clone, this is likely a read error. The chain employs TRDV2 and TRDJ1; possibly TRDD3 for D (6 bases). Germline V gives CDR1 GEAIGNYY, CDR2 EKD. Trimming cost V 0 bases and J 9 bases, with 10 bases left between them. The CDR3 runs 12 residues. The chain's CDR3 is CACDTAPGELIF. The CDR3 nucleotides read TGTGCCTGTGACACCGCTCCTGGGGAACTCATCTTT.

This clone was recorded a few times. A read error is likely here: a far larger clone is one base away. The V gene is TRDV2, the J gene TRDJ1, with D possibly matching TRDD3 (5 bases). The J gene, not given by TCRdb, was assigned here from a germline match of the nucleotide sequence. This CDR3 comprises 14 residues. Germline lookup yields CDR1 GEAIGNYY and CDR2 EKD. The germline V and J ends were trimmed by 7 bases and 0 bases, with 14 bases remaining between them. The CDR3 here is CACTGTGYTDKLIF. CDR3 coding DNA: TGTGCCTGCACTGGTACTGGTTACACCGATAAACTCATCTTT.

Notes on this clone: A far larger clone is only one base removed, so a read error is likely. The chain joins TRDV2 to TRDJ2; possibly TRDD3 for D (6 bases). Matching the DNA to germline supplied the J gene, which TCRdb does not give. With 0 bases removed from V and 0 bases from J, the gap between germline ends came to 19 bases. This CDR3 region has 19 residues. CDR1 GEAIGNYY and CDR2 EKD come from the germline V gene. For the CDR3, the DNA is TGTGCCTGTGACACCGTTTTGGGTGGGGGCTCAACTTTGACAGCACAACTCTTCTTT. This encodes CACDTVLGGGSTLTAQLFF.

By sample share, this clone is large (0.1 to 1%). The J gene is TRDJ1, the V gene TRDV2; D remains unclear. V was shortened by 0 bases and J by 0 bases, with 10 bases between the two germline ends. CDR3 size: 15 residues. Germline V gene lookup returns CDR1 GEAIGNYY and CDR2 EKD. CDR3 nucleotides: TGTGCCTGTGACACCGGCTGCGGTTACACCGATAAACTCATCTTT. This codes for CACDTGCGYTDKLIF.

Comments on this clone: One base away lies a much larger clone, so this may be a sequencing read error. The chain couples TRDV2 to TRDJ2; 10 nucleotides agree with TRDD3. Germline-derived CDR1 and CDR2 are GEAIGNYY and EKD. V trimming: 5 bases; J trimming: 0 bases; junction bases outside the gene matches: 8. The CDR3 consists of 17 residues. The CDR3 region has the DNA TGTGCCTGTGGCTTACTGGGGGATGGGGCTTTGACAGCACAACTCTTCTTT. As protein: CACGLLGDGALTAQLFF.

Judged by abundance, this clone is large (0.1 to 1%). This chain connects TRDV2 to TRDJ1, with 7 bases identical to TRDD3. Losses at the gene ends were 5 bases for V and 0 bases for J; bases not matched to a gene: 14. CDR1 and CDR2 from the germline V gene are GEAIGNYY and EKD. CDR3 size: 17 residues. The CDR3 coding sequence is TGTGCCTGTGCCCCTAGGGCTGGGGATATGAACACCGATAAACTCATCTTT. The encoded protein is CACAPRAGDMNTDKLIF.

In this sample, this clone turned up a few times. This chain connects TRDV2 to TRDJ3; 7 positions agree with TRDD3. TCRdb does not report a J gene; here it was assigned by matching the DNA to germline references. Germline lookup yields CDR1 GEAIGNYY and CDR2 EKD. The V gene end was trimmed by 1 base and the J gene end by 0 bases; junction bases not matched to a gene: 5. The CDR3 consists of 18 residues. Written as DNA, the CDR3 is TGTGCCTGTGACACTGGGGGAGCTAGCTCCTGGGACACCCGACAGATGTTTTTC. Translated, it gives CACDTGGASSWDTRQMFF.

There are a few counts of this clone. A far larger clone is just one base off, so this is likely a read error. The chain recombines TRDV2 with TRDJ3; 7 bases are shared with TRDD3. Germline values: CDR1 GEAIGNYY, CDR2 EKD. V shed 3 bases, J shed 1 base, and the junction held 8 bases outside the gene matches. The CDR3 runs to 18 residues. CDR3 amino acids: CACDRVTGESWDTRQMFF. The CDR3 DNA sequence: TGTGCCTGTGACCGGGTTACTGGGGAGTCCTGGGACACCCGACAGATGTTTTTC.

As to this clone: A far larger clone is off by one base, so a read error is likely. This chain links TRDV2 with TRDJ3; 11 positions agree with TRDD3. Germline loops: CDR1 GEAIGNYY, CDR2 EKD. Trimming took 1 base from V and 2 from J; bases not matched to a gene: 3. The CDR3 extends over 18 amino acids. The CDR3 sequence: CACDTGGYDPWDTRQMFF. DNA of the CDR3: TGTGCCTGTGACACTGGGGGATACGACCCCTGGGACACCCGACAGATGTTTTTC.

About this clone itself: A far larger clone is just one base off, so this is likely a read error. The V gene reported is TRDV2; the J gene is uncalled; the table's D call TRDD3 went unverified against the DNA. This CDR3 spans 16 amino acids. The V gene's germline CDR1 is GEAIGNYY and CDR2 EKD. The CDR3 DNA follows: TGTGCCTGTGACATACTGGGGGATACTTTGACAGCACAACGCTTCTTT. Residues: CACDILGDTLTAQRFF.

As regards this clone: With only one base between it and a far larger clone, this is likely a read error. This chain links TRDV2 with TRDJ1; maybe TRDD2 (5 bases). TCRdb is silent on the J gene; assignment here came from matching the DNA to germline. This CDR3 is 12 amino acids long. The germline CDR1 and CDR2 sequences are GEAIGNYY and EKD. CDR3 amino acids: CAGDLHTDKLIF. The CDR3 DNA sequence: TGTGCCGGTGACCTTCACACCGATAAACTCATCTTT.

A word on this clone: With only one base between it and a far larger clone, this is likely a read error. Distinct nucleotide sequences in the sample also encode this CDR3. V gene TRDV2 combines with J gene TRDJ1; 11 bases are a match to TRDD3. The J gene, missing from TCRdb, was assigned here through DNA to germline matching. CDR1 is GEAIGNYY and CDR2 is EKD in the germline V gene. This CDR3 is built from 15 residues. CDR3 in DNA: TGTGCATGTGACATACTGGGGGATAAAACCGATAAACTCATCTTT. Its translation is CACDILGDKTDKLIF.